One and the same sample provided the 14 T cell receptor beta chains below, sequenced in a study of CD8+ T cells in alopecia areata. RNA, once extracted, was reverse transcribed into cDNA for use as the sequencing template. Repertoires were generated with immunoSEQ multiplex PCR, while TCRdb's copy carries only in-frame clones and drops some. The sample records 150,000 to 200,000 clones, 59% being singletons. The sample was CD4+ T cells sorted from blood, taken at week 0. The receptors here all came from a human donor with alopecia areata.

Many counts were recorded for this clone. V gene TRBV6-4 combines with J gene TRBJ1-2; 9 nucleotides match TRBD1. V lost 6 bases to trimming and J lost 8 bases; unmatched junction nucleotides: 10. The CDR3 is 14 amino acids. Germline V CDR1 and CDR2: MRHNA, SNTAGT. CDR3 bases: TGTGCCAGCAGACAAACAGGGGGCGCCGAGGGCTACACCTTC. Residues: CASRQTGGAEGYTF.

The chain uses TRBV28 and TRBJ2-4, with D perhaps matching TRBD2 (5 bases). In germline, CDR1 is MDHEN, CDR2 SYDVKM. V lost 1 base and J lost 0, with 13 bases in between. This CDR3 has 17 amino acids. This CDR3 reads CASSLFSGVLAKNIQYF. CDR3 nucleotides: TGTGCCAGCAGTTTATTTTCCGGGGTTTTAGCCAAAAACATTCAGTACTTC.

The gene calls are TRBV29-1 and TRBJ2-7; D assignment may be TRBD1 or TRBD2 (5 bases each). The CDR3 covers 13 residues. With 6 bases removed from V and 4 bases from J, the gap between germline ends came to 16 bases. Germline V lookup: CDR1 SQVTM, CDR2 ANQGSEA. CDR3 coding DNA: TGCAGCGTCCGACAGTCTGGGGGATACGAGCAGTACTTC. Translation: CSVRQSGGYEQYF.

The chain uses TRBV30 and TRBJ2-7, with D perhaps matching TRBD2 (7 bases). CDR1 is GTSNPN, CDR2 SVGIG, per germline (reference sequence). This CDR3 region has 14 residues. V was trimmed by 7 bases and J by 5 bases, leaving 21 bases between them. The CDR3 coding sequence is TGTGCCTCCCAATGGGAGGGGGGGTTTCACGAGCAGTACTTC. Protein product: CASQWEGGFHEQYF.

This clone was counted only a few times. V usage is TRBV7-2 and J usage is TRBJ1-5, with a weak D call TRBD1 (5 bases). The CDR3 extends over 14 amino acids. Deletions cut 4 bases from V and 3 bases from J, with 10 bases between. Germline lookup yields CDR1 SGHTA and CDR2 FQGNSA. The CDR3 DNA is TGTGCCAGCAGCTCTGACAGTACCAATCAGCCCCAGCATTTT. It translates to CASSSDSTNQPQHF.

The sample holds a few counts of this clone. This same CDR3 is encoded by further DNA sequences in the sample. This chain uses TRBV5-1 with TRBJ1-5; D not certain. This CDR3 has 13 residues. Trimming took 4 bases from V and 1 from J, leaving 6 bases between them. Germline values: CDR1 SGHRS, CDR2 YFSETQ. CDR3 residues: CASSLYSNQPQHF. The CDR3 nucleotides are TGCGCCAGCAGCCTATACAGCAATCAGCCCCAGCATTTT.

The chain carries TRBV15 and TRBJ2-5, with TRBD2 matching over 9 bases. Germline CDR1 LNHNV, CDR2 YYDKDF (reference sequence). V trimming: 4 bases; J trimming: 5 bases; junction bases outside the gene matches: 8. The CDR3 extends over 15 amino acids. The CDR3 DNA reads TGTGCCACCAGCAAAGCGGGGGGCCGTACCGAGACCCAGTACTTC. Protein product: CATSKAGGRTETQYF.

J is TRBJ1-1 and V is TRBV29-1; weak D call: TRBD1 (5 bases). V gave up 5 bases and J gave up 14 bases, with 24 bases separating them. There are 13 residues in the CDR3. CDR1 SQVTM and CDR2 ANQGSEA come from the germline V gene. CDR3 region: CSVHPLLGGDGFF. CDR3 DNA sequence: TGCAGCGTTCATCCTCTTTTGGGGGGTGATGGCTTCTTT.

The rearrangement joins TRBV7-2 to TRBJ2-1; 10 positions match TRBD2. CDR1 is SGHTA and CDR2 is FQGNSA in the germline V gene. The CDR3 loop spans 15 amino acids. Trimming cost V 5 bases and J 5 bases; bases outside gene matches: 6. DNA of the CDR3: TGTGCCAGCAGCGCGCCTAGCGGGGGCGACAATGAGCAGTTCTTC. Its protein is CASSAPSGGDNEQFF. Full variable domain (remainder filled in from reference TRBV7-2 and TRBJ2-1): GAGVSQSPSNKVTEKGKDVELRCDPISGHTALYWYRQSLGQGLEFLIYFQGNSAPDKSGLPSDRFSAERTGGSVSTLTIQRTQQEDSAVYLCASSAPSGGDNEQFFGPGTRLTVL.

V usage is TRBV30 and J usage is TRBJ2-1, with 7 bases fitting TRBD2. V trimming: 0 bases; J trimming: 7 bases; junction bases outside the gene matches: 9. The CDR3 runs to 15 residues. Looked up from germline, CDR1 is GTSNPN and CDR2 is SVGIG (reference sequence). CDR3 sequence: CAWSVGLAVGNEQFF. In DNA form, the CDR3 reads TGTGCCTGGAGTGTGGGGCTAGCGGTAGGGAATGAGCAGTTCTTC.

V and J are TRBV7-7 and TRBJ1-1, with D tentatively TRBD1 (5 bases). Germline assignment: CDR1 SSHAT and CDR2 FNYEAQ (reference sequence). V was clipped by 5 bases and J by 6 bases, with 16 bases between them. CDR3 length: 14 residues. The CDR3 coding sequence is TGTGCCAGCAGCCCGGCCGGGGACGGGGCTGAAGCTTTCTTT. It is translated as CASSPAGDGAEAFF.

In DNA form, the CDR3 reads TGCAGCGTGAACACAGGGATGGATGGGGCCAACGTCCTGACTTTC. This gives the protein CSVNTGMDGANVLTF. The V and J genes are TRBV29-1 and TRBJ2-6; a weak D match, TRBD1 (6 bases). Germline CDR1 SQVTM, CDR2 ANQGSEA. This CDR3 has 15 residues. The V gene lost 6 bases and the J gene lost 3 bases, with 15 bases spanning the gap.

This clone was seen only a few times. CDR3 in DNA: TGTGCCAGCCGGGTGTGGGGGGAGCTGTTTTTT. Protein product: CASRVWGELFF. The chain joins TRBV2 to TRBJ2-2, with D uncertain. The germline V and J ends were trimmed by 8 bases and 8 bases, with 9 bases remaining between them. CDR3 length equals 11 residues. Per the germline V gene, CDR1 is SNHLY and CDR2 is FYNNEI.

Comment on this clone: Other DNA sequences of this sample code for an identical CDR3. This chain links TRBV30 with TRBJ2-7; possibly TRBD1 or TRBD2 for D (6 bases each). V was shortened by 0 bases and J by 2 bases, with 8 bases between the two germline ends. Germline CDR1 and CDR2: GTSNPN and SVGIG (reference sequence). This CDR3 comprises 13 residues. CDR3 bases: TGTGCCTGGAGTGTCCGGGGGCCCTACGAGCAGTACTTC. The encoded protein is CAWSVRGPYEQYF.